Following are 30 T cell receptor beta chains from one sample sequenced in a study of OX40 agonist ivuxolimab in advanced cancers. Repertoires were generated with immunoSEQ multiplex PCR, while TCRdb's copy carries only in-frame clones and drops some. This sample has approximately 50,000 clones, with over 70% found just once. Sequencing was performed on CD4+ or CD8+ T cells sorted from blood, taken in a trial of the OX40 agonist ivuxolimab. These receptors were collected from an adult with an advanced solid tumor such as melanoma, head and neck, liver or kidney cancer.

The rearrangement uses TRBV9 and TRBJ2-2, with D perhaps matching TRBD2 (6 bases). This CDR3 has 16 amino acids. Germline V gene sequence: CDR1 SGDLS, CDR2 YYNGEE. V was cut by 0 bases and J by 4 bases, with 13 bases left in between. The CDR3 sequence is CASSVGPSGATGELFF. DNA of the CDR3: TGTGCCAGCAGCGTAGGCCCCTCGGGAGCCACCGGGGAGCTGTTTTTT.

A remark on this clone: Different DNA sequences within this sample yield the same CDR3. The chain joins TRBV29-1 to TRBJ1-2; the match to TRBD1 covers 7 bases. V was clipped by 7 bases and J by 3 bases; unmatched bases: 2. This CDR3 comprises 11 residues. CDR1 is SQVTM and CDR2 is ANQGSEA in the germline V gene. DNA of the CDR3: TGCAGCGCTGGGACAGACTATGGCTACACCTTC. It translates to CSAGTDYGYTF.

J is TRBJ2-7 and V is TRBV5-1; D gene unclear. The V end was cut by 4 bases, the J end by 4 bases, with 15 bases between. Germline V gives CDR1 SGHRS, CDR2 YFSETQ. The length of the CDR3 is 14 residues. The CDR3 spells CASSGYGAPYEQYF. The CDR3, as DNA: TGCGCCAGCAGCGGGTATGGTGCCCCGTACGAGCAGTACTTC.

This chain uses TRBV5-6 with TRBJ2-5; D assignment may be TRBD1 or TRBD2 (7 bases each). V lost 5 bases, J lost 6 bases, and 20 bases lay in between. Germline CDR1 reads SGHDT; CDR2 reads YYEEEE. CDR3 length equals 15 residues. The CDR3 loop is CASSHGGDSAQTQYF. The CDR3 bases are TGTGCCAGCAGTCATGGGGGGGACAGCGCTCAGACCCAGTACTTC.

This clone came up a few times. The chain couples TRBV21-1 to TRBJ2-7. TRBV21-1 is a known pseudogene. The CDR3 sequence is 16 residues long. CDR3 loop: CASSNTTRRVSYEQYF. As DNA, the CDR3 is TGTGCCAGCAGCAACACCACCAGACGAGTCTCCTACGAGCAGTACTTC.

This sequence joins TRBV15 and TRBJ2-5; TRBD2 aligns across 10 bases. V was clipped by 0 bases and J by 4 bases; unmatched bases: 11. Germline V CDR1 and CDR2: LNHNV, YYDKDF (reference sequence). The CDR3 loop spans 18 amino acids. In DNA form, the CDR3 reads TGTGCCACCAGCAGAGATGCTGCAGCGGGAGGGCCGTCAGAGACCCAGTACTTC. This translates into CATSRDAAAGGPSETQYF. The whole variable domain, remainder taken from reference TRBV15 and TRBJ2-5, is DAMVIQNPRYQVTQFGKPVTLSCSQTLNHNVMYWYQQKSSQAPKLLFHYYDKDFNNEADTPDNFQSRRPNTSFCFLDIRSPGLGDTAMYLCATSRDAAAGGPSETQYFGPGTRLLVL.

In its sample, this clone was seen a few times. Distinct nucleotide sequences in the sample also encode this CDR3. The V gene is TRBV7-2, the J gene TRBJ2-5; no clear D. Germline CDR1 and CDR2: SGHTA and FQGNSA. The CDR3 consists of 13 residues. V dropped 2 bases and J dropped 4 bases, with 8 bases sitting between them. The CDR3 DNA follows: TGTGCCAGCAGCTTAAGTCTCGGAGAGACCCAGTACTTC. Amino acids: CASSLSLGETQYF.

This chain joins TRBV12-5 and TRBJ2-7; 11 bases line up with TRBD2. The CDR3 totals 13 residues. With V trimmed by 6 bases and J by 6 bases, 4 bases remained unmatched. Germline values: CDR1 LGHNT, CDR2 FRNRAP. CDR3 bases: TGTGCTAGTGGCGGACTAGCGGGTCTCGAGCAGTACTTC. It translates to CASGGLAGLEQYF.

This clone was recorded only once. CDR3 amino acids: CASSPPVRGFRQPQHF. DNA of the CDR3: TGTGCCAGCAGTCCCCCGGTTCGGGGGTTTCGTCAGCCCCAGCATTTT. The chain uses TRBV28 and TRBJ1-5, with D maybe TRBD1 (5 bases). The V and J ends lost 5 bases and 6 bases respectively, with 20 bases between them. In germline, CDR1 is MDHEN, CDR2 SYDVKM. This CDR3 has 16 residues.

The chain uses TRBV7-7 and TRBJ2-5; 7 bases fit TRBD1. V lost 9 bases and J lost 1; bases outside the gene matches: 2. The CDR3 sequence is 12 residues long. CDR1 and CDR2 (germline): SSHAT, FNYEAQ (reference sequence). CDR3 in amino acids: CARQGSQETQYF. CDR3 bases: TGTGCCAGACAGGGGAGCCAAGAGACCCAGTACTTC. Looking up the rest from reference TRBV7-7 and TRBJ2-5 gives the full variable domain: GAGVSQSPRYKVTKRGQDVTLRCDPISSHATLYWYQQALGQGPEFLTYFNYEAQPDKSGLPSDRFSAERPEGSISTLTIQRTEQRDSAMYRCARQGSQETQYFGPGTRLLVL.

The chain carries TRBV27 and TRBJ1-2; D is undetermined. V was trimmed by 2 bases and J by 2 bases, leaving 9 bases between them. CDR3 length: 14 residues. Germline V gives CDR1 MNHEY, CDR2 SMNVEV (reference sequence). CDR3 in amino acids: CASSLAPQNYGYTF. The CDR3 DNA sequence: TGTGCCAGCAGTTTAGCCCCCCAAAACTATGGCTACACCTTC.

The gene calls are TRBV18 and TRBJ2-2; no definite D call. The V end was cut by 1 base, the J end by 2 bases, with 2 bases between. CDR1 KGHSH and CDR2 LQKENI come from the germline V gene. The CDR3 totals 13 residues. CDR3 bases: TGTGCCAGCTCACCACTAAACACCGGGGAGCTGTTTTTT. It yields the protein CASSPLNTGELFF. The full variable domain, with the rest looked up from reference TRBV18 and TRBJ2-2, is NAGVMQNPRHLVRRRGQEARLRCSPMKGHSHVYWYRQLPEEGLKFMVYLQKENIIDESGMPKERFSAEFPKEGPSILRIQQVVRGDSAAYFCASSPLNTGELFFGEGSRLTVL.

This CDR3 is CASSLSSGRTEAFF. CDR3 nucleotide sequence: TGCGCCAGCAGCTTGTCTTCGGGAAGGACTGAAGCTTTCTTT. J is TRBJ1-1 and V is TRBV5-1, with D unresolved. Germline-derived CDR1 and CDR2 are SGHRS and YFSETQ. The CDR3 length is 14 residues. Trimming took off 1 base at V and 5 bases at J, with 12 bases between the two ends. Drawing the rest from reference TRBV5-1 and TRBJ1-1, the complete variable domain is KAGVTQTPRYLIKTRGQQVTLSCSPISGHRSVSWYQQTPGQGLQFLFEYFSETQRNKGNFPGRFSGRQFSNSRSEMNVSTLELGDSALYLCASSLSSGRTEAFFGQGTRLTVV.

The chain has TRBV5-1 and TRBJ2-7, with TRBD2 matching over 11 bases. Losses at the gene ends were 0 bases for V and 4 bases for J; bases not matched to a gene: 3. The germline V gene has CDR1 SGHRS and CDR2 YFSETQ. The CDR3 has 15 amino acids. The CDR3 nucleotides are TGCGCCAGCAGCTTGGGGCTAGCGGGAGGTTACGAGCAGTACTTC. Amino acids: CASSLGLAGGYEQYF.

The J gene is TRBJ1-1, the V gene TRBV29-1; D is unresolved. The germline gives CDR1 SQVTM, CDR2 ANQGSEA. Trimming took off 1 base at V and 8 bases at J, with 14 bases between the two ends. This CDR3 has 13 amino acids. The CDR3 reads CSVEARLTGEAFF. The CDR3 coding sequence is TGCAGCGTTGAAGCTCGGCTGACGGGGGAAGCTTTCTTT.

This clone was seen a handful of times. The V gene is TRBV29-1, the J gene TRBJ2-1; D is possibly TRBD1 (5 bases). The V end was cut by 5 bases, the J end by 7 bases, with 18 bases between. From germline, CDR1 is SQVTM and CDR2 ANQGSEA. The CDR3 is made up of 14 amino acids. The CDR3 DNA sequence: TGCAGCGTTTCGACAGTAATCACATCTAATGAGCAGTTCTTC. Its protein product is CSVSTVITSNEQFF.

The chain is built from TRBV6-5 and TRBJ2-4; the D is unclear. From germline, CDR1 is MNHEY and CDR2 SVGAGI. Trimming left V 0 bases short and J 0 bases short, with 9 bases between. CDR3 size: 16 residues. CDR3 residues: CASSYSIYVAKNIQYF. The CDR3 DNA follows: TGTGCCAGCAGTTACTCGATCTACGTAGCCAAAAACATTCAGTACTTC.

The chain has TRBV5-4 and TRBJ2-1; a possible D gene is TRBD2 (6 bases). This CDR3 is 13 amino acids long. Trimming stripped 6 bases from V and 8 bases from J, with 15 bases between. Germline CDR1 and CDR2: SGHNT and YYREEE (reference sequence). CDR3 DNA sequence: TGTGCCAGCACCTTAACTAGCAGGGATGAGCAGTTCTTC. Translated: CASTLTSRDEQFF.

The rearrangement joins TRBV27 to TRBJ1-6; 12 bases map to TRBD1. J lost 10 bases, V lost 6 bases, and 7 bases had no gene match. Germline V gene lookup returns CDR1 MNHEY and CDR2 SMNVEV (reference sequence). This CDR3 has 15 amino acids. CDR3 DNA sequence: TGTGCCAGCAGACCCGGGACAGGGGGCAGATCACCCCTCCACTTT. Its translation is CASRPGTGGRSPLHF.

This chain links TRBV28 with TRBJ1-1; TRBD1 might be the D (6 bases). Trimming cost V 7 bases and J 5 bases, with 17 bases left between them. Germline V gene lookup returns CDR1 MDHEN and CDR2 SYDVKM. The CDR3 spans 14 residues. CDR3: CASNLQGGRTEAFF. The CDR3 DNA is TGTGCCAGCAACTTACAGGGTGGAAGGACTGAAGCTTTCTTT.

DNA for the CDR3: TGCGCCACCAAGGGACAGCTGGGGACTAATGAAAAACTGTTTTTT. Translation gives CATKGQLGTNEKLFF. The rearrangement uses TRBV5-1 and TRBJ1-4, with 7 bases lining up with TRBD1. The CDR3 sequence is 15 residues long. Germline-derived CDR1 and CDR2 are SGHRS and YFSETQ. V trimming: 9 bases; J trimming: 2 bases; junction bases outside the gene matches: 10. The whole variable domain, filled in from reference TRBV5-1 and TRBJ1-4, reads KAGVTQTPRYLIKTRGQQVTLSCSPISGHRSVSWYQQTPGQGLQFLFEYFSETQRNKGNFPGRFSGRQFSNSRSEMNVSTLELGDSALYLCATKGQLGTNEKLFFGSGTQLSVL.

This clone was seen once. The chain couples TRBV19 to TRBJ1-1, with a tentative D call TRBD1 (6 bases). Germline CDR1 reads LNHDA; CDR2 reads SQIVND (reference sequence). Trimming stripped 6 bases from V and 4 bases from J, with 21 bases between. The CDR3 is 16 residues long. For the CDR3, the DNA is TGTGCCAGTAGGGCCGGGGGCGCTTCCCAAGGCACTGAAGCTTTCTTT. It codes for CASRAGGASQGTEAFF.

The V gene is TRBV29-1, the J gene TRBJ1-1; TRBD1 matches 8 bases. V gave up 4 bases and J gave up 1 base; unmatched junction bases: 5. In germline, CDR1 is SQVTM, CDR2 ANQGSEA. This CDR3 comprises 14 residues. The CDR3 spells CSVVTGATNTEAFF. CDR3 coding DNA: TGCAGCGTTGTGACAGGGGCTACGAACACTGAAGCTTTCTTT. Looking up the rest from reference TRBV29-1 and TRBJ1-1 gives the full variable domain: SAVISQKPSRDICQRGTSLTIQCQVDSQVTMMFWYRQQPGQSLTLIATANQGSEATYESGFVIDKFPISRPNLTFSTLTVSNMSPEDSSIYLCSVVTGATNTEAFFGQGTRLTVV.

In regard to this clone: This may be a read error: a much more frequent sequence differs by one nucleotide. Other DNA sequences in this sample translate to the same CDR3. CDR3 sequence: CASKDRGDTEAFF. Written as DNA, the CDR3 is TGCGCCAGCAAGGACAGGGGTGACACTGAAGCTTTCTTT. The chain has TRBV25-1 and TRBJ1-1; 9 bases map to TRBD1. The germline gives CDR1 MGHDK, CDR2 SYGVNS. This CDR3 comprises 13 residues.

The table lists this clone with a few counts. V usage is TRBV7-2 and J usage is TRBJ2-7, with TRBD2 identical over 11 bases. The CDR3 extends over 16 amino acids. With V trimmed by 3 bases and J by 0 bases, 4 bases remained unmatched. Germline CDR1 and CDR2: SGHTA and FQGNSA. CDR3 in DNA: TGTGCCAGCAGCTTTTCCCTAGCGGGGGGCTCCTACGAGCAGTACTTC. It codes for CASSFSLAGGSYEQYF. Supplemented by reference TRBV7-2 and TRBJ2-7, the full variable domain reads GAGVSQSPSNKVTEKGKDVELRCDPISGHTALYWYRQSLGQGLEFLIYFQGNSAPDKSGLPSDRFSAERTGGSVSTLTIQRTQQEDSAVYLCASSFSLAGGSYEQYFGPGTRLTVT.

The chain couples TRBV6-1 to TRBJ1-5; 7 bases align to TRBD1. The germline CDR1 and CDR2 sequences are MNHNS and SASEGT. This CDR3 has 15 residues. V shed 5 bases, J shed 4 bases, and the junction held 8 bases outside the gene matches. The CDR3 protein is CASSFDGTANQPQHF. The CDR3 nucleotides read TGTGCCAGCAGTTTTGATGGGACAGCAAATCAGCCCCAGCATTTT.

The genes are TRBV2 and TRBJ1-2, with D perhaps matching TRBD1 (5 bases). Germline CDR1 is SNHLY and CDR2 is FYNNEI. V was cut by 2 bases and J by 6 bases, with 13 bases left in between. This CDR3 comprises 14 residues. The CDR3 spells CASSETRGDDGYTF. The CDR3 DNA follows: TGTGCCAGCAGTGAAACGCGGGGGGACGATGGCTACACCTTC.

Written as DNA, the CDR3 is TGTGCCAGCACCCCCCCGCATTCCGTGAACACTGAAGCTTTCTTT. Encoded protein: CASTPPHSVNTEAFF. The chain couples TRBV6-5 to TRBJ1-1, with D uncertain. The CDR3 has 15 residues. V was clipped by 7 bases and J by 0 bases, with 15 bases between them. The germline V gene encodes CDR1 MNHEY and CDR2 SVGAGI.

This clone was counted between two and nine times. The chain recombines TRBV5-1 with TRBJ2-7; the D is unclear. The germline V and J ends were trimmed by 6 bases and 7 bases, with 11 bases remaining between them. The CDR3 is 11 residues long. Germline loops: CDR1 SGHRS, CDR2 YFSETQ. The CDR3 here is CASTQNEEQYF. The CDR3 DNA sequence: TGCGCCAGCACCCAAAATGAGGAGCAGTACTTC. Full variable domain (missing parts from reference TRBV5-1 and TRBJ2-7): KAGVTQTPRYLIKTRGQQVTLSCSPISGHRSVSWYQQTPGQGLQFLFEYFSETQRNKGNFPGRFSGRQFSNSRSEMNVSTLELGDSALYLCASTQNEEQYFGPGTRLTVT.

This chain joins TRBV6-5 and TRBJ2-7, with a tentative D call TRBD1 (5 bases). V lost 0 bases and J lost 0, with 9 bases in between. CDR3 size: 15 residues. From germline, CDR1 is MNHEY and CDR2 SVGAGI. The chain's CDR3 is CASSYSQGFSYEQYF. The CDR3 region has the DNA TGTGCCAGCAGTTACTCCCAGGGATTCTCCTACGAGCAGTACTTC.